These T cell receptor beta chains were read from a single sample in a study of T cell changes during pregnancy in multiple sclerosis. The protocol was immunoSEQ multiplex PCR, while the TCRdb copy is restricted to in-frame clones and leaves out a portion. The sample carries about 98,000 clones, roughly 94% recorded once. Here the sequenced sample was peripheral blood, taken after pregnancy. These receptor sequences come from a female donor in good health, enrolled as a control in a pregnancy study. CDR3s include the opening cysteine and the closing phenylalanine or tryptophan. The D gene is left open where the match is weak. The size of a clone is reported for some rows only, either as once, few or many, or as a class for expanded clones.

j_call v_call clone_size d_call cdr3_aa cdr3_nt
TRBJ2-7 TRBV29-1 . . CSVEASGEQYF TGCAGCGTTGAAGCTTCGGGCGAGCAGTACTTC
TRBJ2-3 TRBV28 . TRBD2 CASSFILAGASTQYF TGTGCCAGCAGTTTTATACTAGCGGGAGCGAGTACGCAGTATTTT
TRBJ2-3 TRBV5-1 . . CASSLAAGTTDTQYF TGCGCCAGCAGCTTGGCGGCGGGGACTACAGATACGCAGTATTTT
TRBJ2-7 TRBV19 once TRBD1 CASSADRDRYEQYF TGTGCCAGTAGTGCGGACAGGGATCGCTACGAGCAGTACTTC
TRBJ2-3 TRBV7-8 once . CASSLRAGQGTDTQYF TGTGCCAGCAGCTTAAGGGCGGGCCAGGGCACAGATACGCAGTATTTT
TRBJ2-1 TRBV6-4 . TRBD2 CASSRLAGDFNEQFF TGTGCCAGCAGTAGGCTAGCGGGGGATTTCAATGAGCAGTTCTTC
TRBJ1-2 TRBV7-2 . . CASSPDLDYGYTF TGTGCCAGCAGCCCGGACTTAGACTATGGCTACACCTTC
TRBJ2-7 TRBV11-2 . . CASSLDGSGNEQYF TGTGCCAGCAGCTTAGACGGGAGTGGAAACGAGCAGTACTTC
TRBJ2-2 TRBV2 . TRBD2 CASSEKVGGGLTGELFF TGTGCCAGCAGTGAAAAGGTCGGGGGGGGCCTCACCGGGGAGCTGTTTTTT
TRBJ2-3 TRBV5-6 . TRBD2 CASSLNGRAGFTDTQYF TGTGCCAGCAGCTTAAACGGGAGGGCCGGGTTTACAGATACGCAGTATTTT
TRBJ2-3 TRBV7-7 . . CASSQTRSISDTQYF TGTGCTAGCAGTCAAACTAGAAGTATCTCAGATACGCAGTATTTT
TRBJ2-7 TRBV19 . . CASSTGLDENEQYF TGTGCCAGTAGTACAGGGTTGGACGAGAACGAGCAGTACTTC
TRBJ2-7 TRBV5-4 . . CASSFLGAGYEQYF TGTGCCAGCAGCTTTCTGGGGGCGGGCTACGAGCAGTACTTC
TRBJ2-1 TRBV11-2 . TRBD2 CASSSRGGSSNEQFF TGTGCCAGCAGCTCGCGGGGGGGCTCCTCCAATGAGCAGTTCTTC
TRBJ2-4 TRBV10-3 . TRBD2 CAISESVLAGGQDKNIQYF TGTGCCATCAGTGAGTCGGTACTAGCGGGGGGGCAGGACAAAAACATTCAGTACTTC
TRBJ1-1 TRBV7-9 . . CASSLAGGAVGTEAFF TGTGCCAGCAGCTTAGCGGGGGGTGCGGTTGGCACTGAAGCTTTCTTT
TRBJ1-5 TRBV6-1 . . CASRFSGEGNQPQHF TGTGCCAGCAGATTCTCTGGGGAGGGCAATCAGCCCCAGCATTTT
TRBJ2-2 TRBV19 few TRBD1 CASSREGTETGELFF TGTGCCAGTAGTCGAGAAGGGACAGAGACCGGGGAGCTGTTTTTT
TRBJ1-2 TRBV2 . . CASSESGGHYGYTF TGTGCCAGCAGTGAAAGCGGCGGACACTATGGCTACACCTTC
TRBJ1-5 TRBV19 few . CASSMTVSSNQPQHF TGTGCCAGTAGTATGACAGTTTCGAGCAATCAGCCCCAGCATTTT
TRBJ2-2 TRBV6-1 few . CASSKGGDPTGELFF TGTGCCAGCAGCAAAGGGGGTGACCCCACCGGGGAGCTGTTTTTT
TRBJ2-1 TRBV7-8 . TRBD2 CASSPSGRRIAGEDEQFF TGTGCCAGCAGCCCCAGTGGCCGGAGAATAGCGGGAGAGGATGAGCAGTTCTTC
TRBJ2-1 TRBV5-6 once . CASSLTHYVEQFF TGTGCCAGCAGCTTAACCCACTACGTTGAGCAGTTCTTC
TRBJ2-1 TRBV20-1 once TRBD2 CSARDGLAPIF TGCAGTGCTAGAGATGGACTAGCCCCAATCTTC
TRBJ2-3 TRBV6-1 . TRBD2 CASSEGLASGTDTQYF TGTGCCAGCAGTGAAGGACTAGCCAGTGGCACAGATACGCAGTATTTT
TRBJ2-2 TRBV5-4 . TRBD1 CASSLKRQGGTGELFF TGTGCCAGCAGCTTGAAAAGACAGGGTGGCACCGGGGAGCTGTTTTTT
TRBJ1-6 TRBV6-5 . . CASSYEAGTGNSPLHF TGTGCCAGCAGTTACGAGGCGGGTACGGGGAATTCACCCCTCCACTTT
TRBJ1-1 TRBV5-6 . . CASSNRQLSLNTEAFF TGTGCCAGCAGCAACAGACAGCTCTCCCTGAACACTGAAGCTTTCTTT
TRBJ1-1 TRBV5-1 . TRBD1 CASSRPGQGMEAFF TGCGCCAGCAGTCGACCGGGACAGGGGATGGAAGCTTTCTTT
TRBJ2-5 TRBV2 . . CASSETYNREGETQYF TGTGCCAGCAGTGAGACCTACAACAGGGAGGGAGAGACCCAGTACTTC
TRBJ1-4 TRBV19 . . CASAPEGAGEKLFF TGTGCCAGTGCCCCCGAGGGCGCGGGGGAAAAACTGTTTTTT
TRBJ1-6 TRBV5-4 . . CASSWVLENSPLHF TGTGCCAGCAGCTGGGTTTTGGAGAATTCACCCCTCCACTTT
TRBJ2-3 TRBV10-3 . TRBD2 CAISEISGGTDTQYF TGTGCCATCAGTGAGATTAGCGGGGGAACAGATACGCAGTATTTT
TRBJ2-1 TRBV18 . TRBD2 CASSTGLAPLGEQFF TGTGCCAGCTCAACTGGACTAGCGCCGCTCGGAGAGCAGTTCTTC
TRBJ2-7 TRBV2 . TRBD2 CASRRAASGSSYEQYF TGTGCCAGCAGGAGGGCTGCTAGCGGGAGCTCCTACGAGCAGTACTTC
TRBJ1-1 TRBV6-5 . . CASSYTAMNTEAFF TGTGCCAGCAGTTACACAGCTATGAACACTGAAGCTTTCTTT
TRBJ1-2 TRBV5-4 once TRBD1 CASSLDRGSSGYTF TGTGCCAGCAGCTTGGACAGGGGTTCATCTGGCTACACCTTC
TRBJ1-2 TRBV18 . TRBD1 CASSPPDREVRGYGYTF TGTGCCAGCTCACCCCCGGACAGGGAAGTACGGGGATATGGCTACACCTTC
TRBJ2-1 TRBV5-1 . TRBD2 CASTRTPSGRDEQFF TGCGCCAGCACCCGGACCCCTAGCGGGAGAGATGAGCAGTTCTTC
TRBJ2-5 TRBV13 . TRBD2 CASSLGGEETQYF TGTGCCAGCAGCCTTGGGGGGGAGGAGACCCAGTACTTC
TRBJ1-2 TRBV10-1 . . CASSYRTHGYTF TGCGCCAGCAGTTACAGAACCCATGGCTACACCTTC
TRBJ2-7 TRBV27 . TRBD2 CASRQTSEFSYEQYF TGTGCCAGCAGGCAGACTAGCGAATTTTCCTACGAGCAGTACTTC
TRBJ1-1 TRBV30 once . CAWTRGGLRAFF TGTGCCTGGACGAGGGGGGGTTTGAGGGCTTTCTTT
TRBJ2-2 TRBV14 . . CASSPTANTGELFF TGTGCCAGCAGCCCGACAGCGAACACCGGGGAGCTGTTTTTT
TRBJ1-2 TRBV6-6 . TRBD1 CASSYSDRGYYTF TGTGCCAGCAGTTACTCCGACAGGGGATACTACACCTTC
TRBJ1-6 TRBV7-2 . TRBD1 CASSLVGRGESPLHF TGTGCCAGCAGCTTAGTGGGCAGGGGGGAATCACCCCTCCACTTT
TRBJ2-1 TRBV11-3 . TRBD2 CASSPRGANEQFF TGTGCCAGCAGCCCGCGGGGGGCCAATGAGCAGTTCTTC
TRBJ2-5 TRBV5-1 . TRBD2 CASSLEIAGGRRETQYF TGCGCCAGCAGCTTGGAAATAGCGGGGGGCCGTAGGGAGACCCAGTACTTC
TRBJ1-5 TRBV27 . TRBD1 CASQTGNQPQHF TGTGCCAGCCAGACAGGGAATCAGCCCCAGCATTTT